Following are 6 T cell receptor beta chains from one sample sequenced in a study of early T cells in non-severe SARS-CoV-2 infection (dated by TCRdb to the early 2020s). The library was generated by 5' RACE. TCRdb records NextSeq 500 as the sequencer. TCRdb passed the public sequencing reads through fastp at Q25 and MiXCR, retaining productive beta sequences. Rows merge per CDR3 protein into single entries with the most common DNA and genes. This sample comprises 60,000 to 65,000 distinct CDR3 sequences, around 12% of them detected only once. The ten top clones hold approximately 4.4% of the sample. Sequenced: whole blood. These receptors originate from an adult who was a healthcare worker with PCR-confirmed SARS-CoV-2 infection or an uninfected control (not recorded which).

The table lists this clonotype with a few counts. The chain has TRBV20-1 and TRBJ2-5, with a weak D call TRBD1 (6 bases). The CDR3 consists of 14 residues. V was pared by 4 bases and J by 3 bases, with 15 bases between. Looked up from germline, CDR1 is DFQATT and CDR2 is SNEGSKA (reference sequence). CDR3 loop: CSATDRVSKETQYF. DNA for the CDR3: TGCAGTGCTACGGACAGAGTATCTAAAGAGACCCAGTACTTC.

The chain uses TRBV20-1 and TRBJ2-3; the D gene is possibly TRBD1 (6 bases). The V gene's germline CDR1 is DFQATT and CDR2 SNEGSKA (reference sequence). Trimming pared 7 bases from V and 6 bases from J, leaving 11 bases between. The CDR3 extends over 11 amino acids. The CDR3 DNA is TGCAGTGTACGGACAGCTGATACGCAGTATTTT. Amino acids: CSVRTADTQYF.

This clonotype came up many times. The J gene is TRBJ2-2, the V gene TRBV18; the match to TRBD1 covers 7 bases. J was trimmed by 0 bases and V by 8 bases; bases with no gene match: 18. CDR1 is KGHSH and CDR2 is LQKENI in the germline V gene. This CDR3 spans 19 amino acids. CDR3 residues: CASATQLPTGTANTGELFF. The CDR3 DNA sequence: TGTGCCAGCGCCACGCAACTTCCAACAGGGACAGCGAACACCGGGGAGCTGTTTTTT.

In this sample, this clonotype turned up a few times. The chain's CDR3 is CASSQESSGGSNQPQHF. CDR3 nucleotide sequence: TGCGCCAGCAGCCAAGAGTCTTCCGGGGGAAGCAATCAGCCCCAGCATTTT. The genes are TRBV4-1 and TRBJ1-5; maybe TRBD1 (5 bases). The length of the CDR3 is 17 residues. CDR1 is MGHRA and CDR2 is YSYEKL in the germline V gene. The V and J ends lost 0 bases and 1 base respectively, with 13 bases between them.

This clonotype was detected only a few times. This chain connects TRBV29-1 to TRBJ2-3; D not certain. The length of the CDR3 is 11 residues. The germline V gene has CDR1 SQVTM and CDR2 ANQGSEA. V was cut by 6 bases and J by 1 base, with 5 bases left in between. In DNA, the CDR3 is TGCAGCGTCACCCGCACAGATACGCAGTATTTT. Amino acids: CSVTRTDTQYF.

This clonotype was recorded at least ten times. The chain joins TRBV30 to TRBJ1-1; possible D gene TRBD1, 6 bases. From germline, CDR1 is GTSNPN and CDR2 SVGIG (reference sequence). The germline V and J ends were trimmed by 7 bases and 10 bases, with 19 bases remaining between them. There are 12 residues in the CDR3. The CDR3 region is CASGGGAGGAFF. The CDR3 DNA follows: TGTGCCTCCGGGGGGGGCGCCGGCGGAGCTTTCTTT.